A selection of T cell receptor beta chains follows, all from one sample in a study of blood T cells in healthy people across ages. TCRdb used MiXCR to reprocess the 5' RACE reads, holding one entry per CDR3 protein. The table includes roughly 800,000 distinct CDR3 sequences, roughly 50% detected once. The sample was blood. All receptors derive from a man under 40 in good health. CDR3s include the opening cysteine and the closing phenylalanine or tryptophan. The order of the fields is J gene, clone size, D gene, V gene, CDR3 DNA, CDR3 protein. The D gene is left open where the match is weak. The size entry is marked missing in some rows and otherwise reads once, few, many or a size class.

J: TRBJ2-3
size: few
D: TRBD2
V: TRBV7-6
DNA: TGTGCCAGCATGCCGACGGGAGGTAGAGATACGCAGTATTTT
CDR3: CASMPTGGRDTQYF

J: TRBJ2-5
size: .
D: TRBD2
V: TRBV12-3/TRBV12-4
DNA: TGTGCCAGCAGCACTAGCGGCTACCAAGAGACCCAGTACTTC
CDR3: CASSTSGYQETQYF

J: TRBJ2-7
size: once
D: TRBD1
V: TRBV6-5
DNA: TGTGCCAGCGCGGACAGGGTCTACGAGCAGTACTTC
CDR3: CASADRVYEQYF

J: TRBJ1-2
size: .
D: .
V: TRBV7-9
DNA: TGTGCCAGCAGCATATCAGGGGATGAGAGTCTTTATGGCTACACCTTC
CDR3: CASSISGDESLYGYTF

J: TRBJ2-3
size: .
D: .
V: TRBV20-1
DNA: TGCAGTGCTACCCTCTGGGGACGGACGGACACAGATACGCAGTATTTT
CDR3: CSATLWGRTDTDTQYF

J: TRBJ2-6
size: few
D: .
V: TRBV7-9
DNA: TGTGCCAGCAGCTTAAGGCTGGACGTCCTGACTTTC
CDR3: CASSLRLDVLTF

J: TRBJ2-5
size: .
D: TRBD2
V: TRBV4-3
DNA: TGCGCCAGCAGCCAAGACCTAGCGGCATTAGAAGAGACCCAGTACTTC
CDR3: CASSQDLAALEETQYF

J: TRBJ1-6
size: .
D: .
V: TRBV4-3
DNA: TGCGCCAGCAGCCACTGGAATTCACCCCTCCACTTT
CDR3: CASSHWNSPLHF

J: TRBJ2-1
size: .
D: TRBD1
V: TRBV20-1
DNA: TGCAGTGCGCGAGGGGACAGGGGAAACAATGAGCAGTTCTTC
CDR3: CSARGDRGNNEQFF

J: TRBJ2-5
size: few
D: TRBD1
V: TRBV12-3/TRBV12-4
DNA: TGTGCCAGTACCCCGGGACAGGGCCAAGAGACCCAGTACTTC
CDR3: CASTPGQGQETQYF

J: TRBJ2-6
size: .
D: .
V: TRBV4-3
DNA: TGCGCCAGCAGCCAAGGGAACCAAGCTGGGGCCAACGTCCTGACTTTC
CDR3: CASSQGNQAGANVLTF

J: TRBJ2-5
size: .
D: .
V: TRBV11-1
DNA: TGTGCCAGCAGCTGGACGTGTCTCGGGGAGACCCAGTACTTC
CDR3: CASSWTCLGETQYF

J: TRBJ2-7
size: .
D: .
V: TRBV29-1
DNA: TGCAGCGTAACGGGACGAGAACCATACGAGCAGTACTTC
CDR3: CSVTGREPYEQYF

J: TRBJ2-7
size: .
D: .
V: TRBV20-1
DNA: TGCAGTGCTTATAGGGCTAGCGAGGCCACCTACGAGCAGTACTTC
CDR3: CSAYRASEATYEQYF

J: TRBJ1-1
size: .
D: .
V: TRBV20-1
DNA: TGCAGTGCCCGGGGGGGGACCGCGAACACTGAAGCTTTCTTT
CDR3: CSARGGTANTEAFF

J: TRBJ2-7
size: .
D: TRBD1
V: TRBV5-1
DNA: TGCGCCAGCAGCTTATTTTCGGGACAGGGAGGAACCCAGTACTTC
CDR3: CASSLFSGQGGTQYF

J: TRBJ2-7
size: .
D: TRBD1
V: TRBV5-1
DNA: TGCGCCAGCAGCTTTTACACCGGGACAGGGGGTTCCTACAATGAGCAGTACTTC
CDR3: CASSFYTGTGGSYNEQYF

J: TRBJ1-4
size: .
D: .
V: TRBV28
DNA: TGTGCCAGTTACAGGTTCAATGAAAAACTGTTTTTT
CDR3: CASYRFNEKLFF

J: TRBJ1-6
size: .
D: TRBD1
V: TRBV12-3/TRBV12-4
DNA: TGTGCCAGCAGGACAGGGGGAACAAATTCACCCCTCCACTTT
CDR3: CASRTGGTNSPLHF

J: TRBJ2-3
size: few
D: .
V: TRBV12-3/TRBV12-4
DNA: TGTGCCAGCAGTCGACAGGTAATCGGTACGCAGTATTTT
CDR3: CASSRQVIGTQYF

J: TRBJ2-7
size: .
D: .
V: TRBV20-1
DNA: TGCAGTGCCCCCGCGGGGGCCAAGCAGTACTTC
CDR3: CSAPAGAKQYF

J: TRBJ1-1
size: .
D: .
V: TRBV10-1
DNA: TGCGCCAGCAGTGAGTCCCCAACCAGGGGAACTGAAGCTTTCTTT
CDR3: CASSESPTRGTEAFF

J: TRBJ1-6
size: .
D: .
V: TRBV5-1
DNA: TGCGCCAGCAGCTCGGGGGACCGGGACGGAATATATTCACCCCTCCACTTT
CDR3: CASSSGDRDGIYSPLHF

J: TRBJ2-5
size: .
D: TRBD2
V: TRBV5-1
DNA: TGCGCCAGCAACCGGCTAGCGGGGGCCGAAGAGACCCAGTACTTC
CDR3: CASNRLAGAEETQYF

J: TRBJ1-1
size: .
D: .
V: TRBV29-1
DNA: TGCAGCGCCAAACAGGGTGAAGCTTTCTTT
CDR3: CSAKQGEAFF

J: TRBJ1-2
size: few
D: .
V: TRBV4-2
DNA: TGTGCCAGCAGCCAAGAAATGACGGGACACTATGGCTACACCTTC
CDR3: CASSQEMTGHYGYTF

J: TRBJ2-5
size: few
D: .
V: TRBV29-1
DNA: TGCAGCGTTCAGGGACTCCCAGAGACCCAGTACTTC
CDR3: CSVQGLPETQYF

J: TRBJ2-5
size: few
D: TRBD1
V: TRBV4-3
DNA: TGCGCCAGCAGCCAAGATCGGACAGGCCAAGAGACCCAGTACTTC
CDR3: CASSQDRTGQETQYF

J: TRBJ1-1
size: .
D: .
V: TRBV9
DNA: TGTGCCAGCAGCGTAGGAGGGACGTTAGCTGAAGCTTTCTTT
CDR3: CASSVGGTLAEAFF

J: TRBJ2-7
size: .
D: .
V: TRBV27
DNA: TGTGCCAGCAGTACCAACTCCTATTTAGACGAGCAGTACTTC
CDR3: CASSTNSYLDEQYF

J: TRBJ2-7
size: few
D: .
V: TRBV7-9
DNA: TGTGCCAGCAGCTTAACCTCTGGGACGGATTCCTACGAGCAGTACTTC
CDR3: CASSLTSGTDSYEQYF

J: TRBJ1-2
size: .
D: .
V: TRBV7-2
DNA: TGTGCCAGCAGCTTAGCGCTGGGGGGGCCGGCTGGCTACACCTTC
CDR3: CASSLALGGPAGYTF

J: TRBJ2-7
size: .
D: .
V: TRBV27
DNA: TGTGCCAGCAGTTTCTCCCAGGGCCCGAGAACCTACGAGCAGTACTTC
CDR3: CASSFSQGPRTYEQYF

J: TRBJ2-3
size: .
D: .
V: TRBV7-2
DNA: TGTGCCAGCAGCCACCCTCACACAGATACGCAGTATTTT
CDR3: CASSHPHTDTQYF

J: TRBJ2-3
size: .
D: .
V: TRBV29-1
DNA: TGCAGCGTTGTAAAGGATACGCAGTATTTT
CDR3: CSVVKDTQYF

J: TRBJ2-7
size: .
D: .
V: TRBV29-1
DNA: TGCAGCGTTTCAGGGGACTCCTACGAGCAGTACTTC
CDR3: CSVSGDSYEQYF

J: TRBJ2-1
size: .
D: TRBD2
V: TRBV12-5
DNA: TGTGCTAGTGGTTTCGGGACTAGCGGGACGGTGGAGCAGTTCTTC
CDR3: CASGFGTSGTVEQFF

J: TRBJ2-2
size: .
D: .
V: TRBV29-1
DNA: TGCAGCGCCCCAGGTCCCGCGAACACCGGGGAGCTGTTTTTT
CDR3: CSAPGPANTGELFF

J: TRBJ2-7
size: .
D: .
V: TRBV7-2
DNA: TGTGCCAGCAGCTTAGCGAGTCAACCGACCTACGAGCAGTACTTC
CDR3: CASSLASQPTYEQYF

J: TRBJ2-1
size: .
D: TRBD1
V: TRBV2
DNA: TGTGCCAGCAGCGACAGGGGCTATGAGCAGTTCTTC
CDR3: CASSDRGYEQFF

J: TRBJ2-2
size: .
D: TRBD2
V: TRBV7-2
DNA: TGTGCCAGCAGCTTACTAGCGGGAGTTATCGGGGAGCTGTTTTTT
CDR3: CASSLLAGVIGELFF

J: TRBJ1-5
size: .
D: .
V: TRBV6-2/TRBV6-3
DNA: TGTGTCAGCAGTTATGAGTATCGCCCCCAGCATTTT
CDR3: CVSSYEYRPQHF

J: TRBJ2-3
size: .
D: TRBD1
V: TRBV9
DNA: TGTGCCAGCAGCGGGGACAGGGGGCCTAGCACAGATACGCAGTATTTT
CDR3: CASSGDRGPSTDTQYF